This T cell receptor (beta chain) was retrieved from a study of cytomegalovirus exposure and HLA in healthy donors. Points from the study as a whole: Overall, roughly 170 TCR beta chains were annotated as cytomegalovirus-associated. The authors later found TCR association rates varying by HLA locus, with DRB1 most and HLA-C fewest.

There are 16 residues in the CDR3. Germline values: CDR1 KGHSH, CDR2 LQKENI. Trimming removed 5 bases from V and 0 bases from J; junction bases left unmatched: 8. PCR amplification relied on 60 Vbeta primers (plus 13 Jbeta primers). Using immunoSEQ multiplex PCR, the repertoire was profiled, and TCRdb retains in-frame clones only, with some absent. The sample includes 100,000 to 150,000 clones, about 86% of them seen just once. Of note for this clone: Its antigen is currently unknown.

The clonotype was recovered from a young man in good health and CMV-seronegative. V and J are TRBV18 and TRBJ1-1, with TRBD1 matching over 8 bases. Source material: PBMCs. The CDR3: CASSFRTGLMNTEAFF. CDR3 DNA sequence: TGTGCCAGCTCATTCCGGACAGGGCTGATGAACACTGAAGCTTTCTTT. The full variable domain, its missing parts supplied by reference TRBV18 and TRBJ1-1, is NAGVMQNPRHLVRRRGQEARLRCSPMKGHSHVYWYRQLPEEGLKFMVYLQKENIIDESGMPKERFSAEFPKEGPSILRIQQVVRGDSAAYFCASSFRTGLMNTEAFFGQGTRLTVV.